This T cell receptor (beta chain) comes out of a study of long-term antiretroviral therapy in people with HIV. As to this clone: Its antigen is as yet unknown.

Study-wide points: Blood dates from the mid-2000s to the late 2010s, possibly under older ART regimens. The range of CDR3 lengths in HIV repertoires proved narrower than that found in controls. Increased diversity was seen after ART, yet it remained lower than in transplant donor controls.

The immunoSEQ assay was v3.0, run at survey level. Here immunoSEQ multiplex PCR was the method, and the copy in TCRdb shows in-frame clones only, minus some. The table shows about 16,000 clones, with approximately 75% occurring only once. The CDR3 totals 17 residues. Germline V CDR1 and CDR2: SGHDT, YYEEEE. The V and J ends lost 2 bases and 3 bases, in that order; junction bases with no gene match: 11. This clonotype originated in a woman aged 50 to 65 with HIV. Source: unsorted PBMCs, taken 1.5 years before starting antiretroviral therapy. This chain uses TRBV5-6 with TRBJ1-2; TRBD1 aligns across 9 bases. The CDR3 DNA is TGTGCCAGCAGCTTTCTCCGGGACAGGGCAGGGGACTATGGCTACACCTTC. This gives the protein CASSFLRDRAGDYGYTF.